This entry lists 27 T cell receptor beta chains sequenced from one sample in a study of blood T cells in healthy people across ages. Together with a sample-barcoded 5' primer, a J-beta primer mix was included in a second PCR lasting about 7 to 11 cycles. TCRdb processed the 5' RACE reads anew with MiXCR; each CDR3 protein has one entry. The sample has approximately 810,000 distinct CDR3 sequences, under 35% seen once; the top ten hold around 15%. Sequenced input: blood. All receptors come from a woman of 80 years or more in good health.

In its sample, this clonotype was seen many times. The CDR3 loop reads CASSPQRVETQYF. The DNA of the CDR3 is TGTGCCAGCTCACCACAAAGGGTAGAGACCCAGTACTTC. The chain is built from TRBV18 and TRBJ2-5, with D unclear. Germline V gene lookup returns CDR1 KGHSH and CDR2 LQKENI. This CDR3 contains 13 residues. V lost 1 base, J lost 4 bases, and 7 bases lay in between.

This clonotype was counted only a few times. The genes are TRBV18 and TRBJ2-5; the D gene is possibly TRBD1 (5 bases). V was trimmed by 2 bases and J by 0 bases, leaving 10 bases between them. This CDR3 is built from 15 residues. The germline V gene encodes CDR1 KGHSH and CDR2 LQKENI. Here the CDR3 DNA reads TGTGCCAGCTCACCAGACAGAGCGTACCAAGAGACCCAGTACTTC. Amino acids: CASSPDRAYQETQYF.

The table lists this clonotype with many counts. The rearrangement uses TRBV7-2 and TRBJ2-5; 8 bases agree with TRBD2. Germline V CDR1 and CDR2: SGHTA, FQGNSA. The V gene end was trimmed by 5 bases and the J gene end by 5 bases; junction bases not matched to a gene: 13. The CDR3 is made up of 16 amino acids. CDR3 sequence: CASSGPPGGPGETQYF. DNA of the CDR3: TGTGCCAGCAGCGGCCCCCCGGGGGGGCCGGGGGAGACCCAGTACTTC.

This clonotype has at least ten counts. The chain combines TRBV4-3 with TRBJ2-1; weak D call: TRBD1 (5 bases). Trimming shortened V by 3 bases and J by 5 bases, and 14 bases separated the two germline ends. CDR1 and CDR2 (germline): LGHNA, YSLEER. The CDR3 runs 15 residues. This CDR3 is CASSQASGHDNEQFF. CDR3 sequence (DNA): TGCGCCAGCAGCCAGGCTTCTGGACACGACAATGAGCAGTTCTTC.

This clonotype was observed many times. The rearrangement uses TRBV12-3 or TRBV12-4 and TRBJ2-5, with 8 nucleotides matching TRBD2. This CDR3 has 13 amino acids. Losses at the gene ends were 5 bases for V and 5 bases for J; bases not matched to a gene: 4. CDR3 DNA sequence: TGTGCCAGCAGTCGTAGCGGGGCCGAGACCCAGTACTTC. It yields the protein CASSRSGAETQYF.

A remark on this clonotype: The junction differs from germline at one of its ends, possibly a read error. V gene TRBV5-1 combines with J gene TRBJ2-2; a possible D gene is TRBD2 (5 bases). Germline CDR1 SGHRS, CDR2 YFSETQ. This CDR3 region has 15 residues. The CDR3 here is CASSLDNSNTGEPFF. The CDR3, as DNA: TGCGCCAGCAGCTTGGACAACTCGAACACCGGGGAGCCGTTTTTT.

Only a few counts were recorded for this clonotype. A much more abundant neighbour one base away suggests this may be a read error. The chain employs TRBV20-1 and TRBJ2-3; 7 positions agree with TRBD2. The CDR3 length is 15 residues. The germline CDR1 and CDR2 sequences are DFQATT and SNEGSKA (reference sequence). The CDR3 protein is CGARDRQRGSVTQYF. CDR3 nucleotide sequence: TGCGGTGCTAGAGATCGCCAGCGGGGCTCGGTTACGCAGTATTTT.

Only a few counts were recorded for this clonotype. The rearrangement uses TRBV6-5 and TRBJ1-1; D uncertain. Germline CDR1 is MNHEY and CDR2 is SVGAGI. CDR3 length: 13 residues. The V end lost 4 bases, the J end lost 2 bases, and 8 bases lay between the germline ends. This CDR3 reads CASSLRSNTEAFF. CDR3 in DNA: TGTGCCAGCAGTTTGAGATCAAACACTGAAGCTTTCTTT.

V gene TRBV20-1 combines with J gene TRBJ2-1; the match to TRBD2 covers 9 bases. The end of the DNA aligns better with TRBJ2-7, so the J call may be wrong. The CDR3 runs 15 residues. Germline V gives CDR1 DFQATT, CDR2 SNEGSKA (reference sequence). This chain's CDR3 is CSAQVVASGEGEQYF. The DNA for the CDR3 is TGCAGTGCTCAAGTTGTTGCTAGCGGGGAGGGGGAGCAGTACTTC.

This clonotype was seen a handful of times. The rearrangement uses TRBV6-2 or TRBV6-3 and TRBJ1-1; TRBD1 aligns across 9 bases. V lost 5 bases, J lost 5 bases, and 9 bases stayed unmatched. The CDR3 sequence is 15 residues long. The germline V gene has CDR1 MNHEY and CDR2 SVGEGT. This chain's CDR3 is CASSHKQGAGTEAFF. For the CDR3, the DNA is TGTGCCAGCAGTCATAAACAGGGGGCTGGAACTGAAGCTTTCTTT.

The chain employs TRBV7-9 and TRBJ1-2; D uncertain. Germline V gene lookup returns CDR1 SEHNR and CDR2 FQNEAQ (reference sequence). Trimming cost V 5 bases and J 1 base, with 17 bases left between them. CDR3 size: 16 residues. The CDR3 DNA reads TGTGCCAGCAGCGCACTGGAGGCCCAATATAACTATGGCTACACCTTC. Translated: CASSALEAQYNYGYTF.

This clonotype was observed a few times. The gene calls are TRBV6-2 or TRBV6-3 and TRBJ2-7, with TRBD1 as a possible D gene (8 bases). This CDR3 has 15 amino acids. The V and J ends lost 0 bases and 5 bases respectively, with 14 bases between them. CDR1 is MNHEY and CDR2 is SVGEGT in the germline V gene. The CDR3, as DNA: TGTGCCAGCAGTTACTCAAACAGGGGGGGACACGAGCAGTACTTC. This codes for CASSYSNRGGHEQYF.

This clonotype was found many times. CDR3 nucleotides: TGCGCCAGCAGCTTGGCCTTGGATCGGGGTGTCGATGAGCAGTTCTTC. Translated, it gives CASSLALDRGVDEQFF. The chain carries TRBV5-1 and TRBJ2-1, with D possibly matching TRBD2 (5 bases). Germline V CDR1 and CDR2: SGHRS, YFSETQ. Trimming cost V 0 bases and J 8 bases, with 18 bases left between them. The length of the CDR3 is 16 residues.

Many counts were recorded for this clonotype. The CDR3 reads CASSPPLGAVETQYF. The CDR3 DNA sequence: TGTGCCAGCTCACCACCGTTAGGAGCAGTGGAGACCCAGTACTTC. The rearrangement joins TRBV18 to TRBJ2-5; D is ambiguous. The ends were cut back, 0 bases at V and 5 bases at J, with 13 bases in the middle. Germline V gene sequence: CDR1 KGHSH, CDR2 LQKENI. The CDR3 is 15 residues long.

This clonotype has at least ten counts. The chain carries TRBV7-2 and TRBJ1-2; TRBD1 might be the D (5 bases). The CDR3 runs 19 residues. Germline V gene sequence: CDR1 SGHTA, CDR2 FQGNSA. V was pared by 1 base and J by 2 bases, with 23 bases between. The CDR3 DNA is TGTGCCAGCAGCTTAGGAAGCGGGGGTACCGGGAACTCCAACTATGGCTACACCTTC. Translating gives CASSLGSGGTGNSNYGYTF.

This clonotype has at least ten counts. J is TRBJ2-3 and V is TRBV6-1; no clear D gene. V lost 2 bases and J lost 0, with 12 bases in between. This CDR3 comprises 16 residues. Germline V lookup: CDR1 MNHNS, CDR2 SASEGT. Written as DNA, the CDR3 is TGTGCCAGCAGTGAACTGCCTACCTATAGCACAGATACGCAGTATTTT. Translation: CASSELPTYSTDTQYF.

This clonotype was observed at least ten times. The gene calls are TRBV20-1 and TRBJ1-2; the D gene is possibly TRBD1 (5 bases). The CDR3 is 15 residues long. V lost 2 bases to trimming and J lost 10 bases, with 23 bases between them. From germline, CDR1 is DFQATT and CDR2 SNEGSKA (reference sequence). CDR3 in DNA: TGCAGTGCTAGACCCCGCCTAACAGAGGGGCTCTACTACACCTTC. Translating gives CSARPRLTEGLYYTF.

There are many counts of this clonotype. The chain links TRBV20-1 to TRBJ1-5; D is unclear. Germline lookup yields CDR1 DFQATT and CDR2 SNEGSKA (reference sequence). V was trimmed by 0 bases and J by 5 bases, leaving 14 bases between them. CDR3 length equals 15 residues. This chain's CDR3 is CSARDSRDLYQPQHF. CDR3 coding DNA: TGCAGTGCTAGAGATTCCCGGGATTTGTATCAGCCCCAGCATTTT.

This clonotype came up many times. The chain carries TRBV12-3 or TRBV12-4 and TRBJ2-5; 7 nucleotides line up with TRBD2. The J segment lost 6 bases and the V segment lost 7 bases, leaving 5 bases of the junction unmatched. CDR3 length equals 12 residues. The CDR3 nucleotides are TGTGCCAGCAATGGCGGGGGAAAGACCCAGTACTTC. Translation gives CASNGGGKTQYF.

V is TRBV12-3 or TRBV12-4 and J is TRBJ2-5; no firm D call. The V end lost 6 bases, the J end lost 1 base, and 12 bases lay between the germline ends. This CDR3 contains 14 residues. The CDR3 region has the DNA TGTGCCAGCAGGCCCGGGCCGATCCAAGAGACCCAGTACTTC. It codes for CASRPGPIQETQYF.

About this clonotype: With a much larger clone just one base away, this may be a read error. This chain uses TRBV24-1 with TRBJ2-5; 11 bases align to TRBD1. The length of the CDR3 is 15 residues. Germline CDR1 KGHDR, CDR2 SFDVKD. After removal of 5 bases from V and 5 bases from J, the junction contained 6 bases not matched to a gene. In nucleotides, the CDR3 is TGTGCCACCAGTGTCCTGGACAGGGGGCCTGAGACCCAGTACTTC. Amino acids: CATSVLDRGPETQYF.

There are a few counts of this clonotype. A much larger clonotype is one base distant, so this may be a read error. The chain links TRBV6-2 or TRBV6-3 to TRBJ2-7; D assignment may be TRBD1 or TRBD2 (5 bases each). This CDR3 contains 15 residues. Germline V gene sequence: CDR1 MNHEY, CDR2 SVGEGT. The V end lost 5 bases, the J end lost 7 bases, and 21 bases lay between the germline ends. CDR3 loop: CASSDRTGAYNEQYF. The CDR3 DNA sequence: TGTGCCAGCAGTGACCGGACTGGGGCATACAATGAGCAGTACTTC.

The rearrangement uses TRBV7-2 and TRBJ2-4; D ambiguous. CDR3 length: 11 residues. Germline values: CDR1 SGHTA, CDR2 FQGNSA. The V and J ends lost 1 base and 13 bases respectively, with 8 bases between them. This CDR3 reads CASSLGHRQYF. CDR3 bases: TGTGCCAGCAGCTTAGGTCACCGGCAGTACTTC.

Many counts were recorded for this clonotype. The chain joins TRBV2 to TRBJ1-1; D ambiguous. This CDR3 contains 14 residues. The V gene lost 4 bases and the J gene lost 1 base, with 10 bases spanning the gap. CDR1 and CDR2 (germline): SNHLY, FYNNEI. The CDR3 here is CASSGRQGNTEAFF. The CDR3 DNA reads as TGTGCCAGCAGTGGTAGACAAGGGAACACTGAAGCTTTCTTT.

This clonotype has a count of ten or more. This chain uses TRBV5-1 with TRBJ2-1; 8 bases map to TRBD1. The V and J ends lost 4 bases and 4 bases, in that order; junction bases with no gene match: 4. The CDR3 covers 14 residues. CDR1 and CDR2 from the germline V gene are SGHRS and YFSETQ. The CDR3 here is CASSQGQEYNEQFF. The DNA for the CDR3 is TGCGCCAGCAGCCAGGGACAGGAATACAATGAGCAGTTCTTC.

This clonotype was seen a handful of times. Just one base apart from a much larger clone, this may be a read error. This sequence joins TRBV7-2 and TRBJ2-5, with TRBD2 matching 7 bases. With 5 bases clipped from V and 5 bases from J, the junction kept 14 bases outside the gene matches. Per the germline V gene, CDR1 is SGHTA and CDR2 is FQGNSA. The CDR3 runs to 16 residues. The CDR3 DNA reads as TGTGCCAGCAGCCCATTAGCGGGCCCCTCGCGGGAGACCCAGTACTTC. It yields the protein CASSPLAGPSRETQYF.

The gene calls are TRBV5-5 and TRBJ2-2, with D perhaps TRBD1 (5 bases). The CDR3 consists of 17 residues. The germline V gene has CDR1 SGHKS and CDR2 YYEKEE (reference sequence). Trimming cost V 4 bases and J 2 bases, with 18 bases left between them. In DNA, the CDR3 is TGTGCCAGCAGCCTGGGGCTCGTTTCCGGAAACACCGGGGAGCTGTTTTTT. Translation: CASSLGLVSGNTGELFF.